This record concerns one T cell receptor (beta chain) sequence. Its cognate antigen has yet to be identified. Per-base qualities were not stored, and no clone one base away is much larger. This specimen belongs to a study of T cells after yellow fever vaccination (dated by TCRdb to between 2019 and 2020). A note on the overall study: Libraries from fractions with low cell numbers were prepared with the SMART-Seq v4 Ultra Low Input RNA kit. Blood was collected at multiple timepoints before and after primary and secondary immunization, and bulk PBMC replicates and cell subsets were isolated. Two healthy male donors, one aged 18 to 30 and one aged 30 to 40 years, were included in the cohort. To track T-cell clones before and after primary and booster YFV17D yellow fever vaccination, bulk TCR alpha and beta repertoires were sequenced longitudinally.

TCR cDNA was made using 5'RACE template switching, a step that added a universal primer site and unique molecular identifiers. Priming for cDNA synthesis came from both the TCR alpha and TCR beta constant segments. Library amplification involved two PCR steps, and the second step added sample barcodes and sequencing adapters. Sequencing of the libraries was done on either Illumina HiSeq 2500 (2x100 bp) or NovaSeq (2x150 bp). As for how the authors treated the data: MIGEC handled demultiplexing of reads and collapsing into UMI consensus sequences, while MiXCR performed V(D)J alignment. Using edgeR on replicate PBMC samples, clonotypes were called vaccine-responding if FDR was below 0.01 and the log2 fold change was above 5 up to day 15. Each bulk clonotype was labeled CD4 or CD8 based on which sequenced repertoire, CD4 or CD8, contained the clonotype at higher abundance. TCRdb redid the processing of the public reads, applying fastp at Q25 and MiXCR, and retained in-frame beta chains. Merged by CDR3 protein, the rows form single entries marked with the most common genes and DNA. The V and J calls reflect TCRdb's pipeline rather than the authors' work. The sample table lists approximately 580,000 distinct CDR3 sequences, roughly 17% of them with a count of one. The top ten constitute roughly 17% of the sample.

The research as a whole found: The secondary T-cell response was found to be weaker but faster than the primary response, with a peak reached on day 5 rather than on day 15. Computational filtering was required because FACS-sorted repertoires could contain abundant contaminating clonotypes from the bulk population. A small share of clonotypes was detected in both CD4 and CD8 compartments, with the overlap likely arising from convergent recombination. Only two donors were included in the study, so the extent to which the findings can be generalized is limited. After the booster, most of the clones that had expanded following primary vaccination were detected again (96% of CD4 and roughly nine tenths of CD8), which suggests that memory was broadly maintained.

Per the publication, the treatment or condition label means: live attenuated yellow fever vaccine strain. At each blood-draw timepoint, two biological replicates of bulk PBMCs were obtained. A standard Ficoll-Paque protocol was used to isolate PBMCs from peripheral blood. TriZol was used to extract RNA from bulk PBMCs, from CD4 and CD8 fractions, and from dextramer-positive and dextramer-negative fractions. Trimming costs V 6 bases and J 4 bases, and their ends lie 10 bases apart. The CDR3 covers 12 residues, taking in both the cysteine and the valine. The CDR3 DNA has 36 bases and is translated from base 1. The CDR1 and CDR2 encoded by the germline V gene are MDHEN and SYDVKM.

The origin of this receptor is a man between 18 and 35 years old who received the YFV17D yellow fever vaccine. This material consisted of PBMCs, taken around 5 days after the first yellow fever vaccination. This chain is built from TRBV28 and TRBJ2-7; 6 matching bases give a weak D call of TRBD2. For the CDR3, the sequence is CASSRTMYEQYV. The DNA sequence reads TGTGCCAGCAGCAGGACTATGTACGAGCAGTACGTC.